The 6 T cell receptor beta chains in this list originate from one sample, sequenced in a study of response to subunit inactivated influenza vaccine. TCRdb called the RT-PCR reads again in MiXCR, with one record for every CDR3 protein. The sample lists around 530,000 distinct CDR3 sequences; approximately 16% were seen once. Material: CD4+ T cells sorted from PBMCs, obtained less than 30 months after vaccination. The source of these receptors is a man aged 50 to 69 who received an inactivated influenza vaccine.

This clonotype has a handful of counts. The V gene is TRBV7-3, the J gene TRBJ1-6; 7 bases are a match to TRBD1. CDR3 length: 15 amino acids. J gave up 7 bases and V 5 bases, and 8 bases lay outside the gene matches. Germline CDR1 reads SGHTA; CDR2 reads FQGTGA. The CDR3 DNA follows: TGTGCCAGCAGCCTACAGGGACAGCACAATTCACCCCTCCACTTT. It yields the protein CASSLQGQHNSPLHF.

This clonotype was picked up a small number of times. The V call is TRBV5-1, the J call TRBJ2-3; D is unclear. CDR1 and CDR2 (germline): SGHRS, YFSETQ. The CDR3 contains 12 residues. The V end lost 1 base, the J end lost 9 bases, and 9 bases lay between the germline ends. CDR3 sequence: CASSLSRATQYF. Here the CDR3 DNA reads TGCGCCAGCAGCTTGAGCAGAGCCACGCAGTATTTT.

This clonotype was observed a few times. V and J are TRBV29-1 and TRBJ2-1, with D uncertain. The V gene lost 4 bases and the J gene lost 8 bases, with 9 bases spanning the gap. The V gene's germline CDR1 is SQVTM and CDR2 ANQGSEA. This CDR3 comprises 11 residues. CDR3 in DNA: TGCAGCGTTGTGGTTTTCGATGAGCAGTTCTTC. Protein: CSVVVFDEQFF.

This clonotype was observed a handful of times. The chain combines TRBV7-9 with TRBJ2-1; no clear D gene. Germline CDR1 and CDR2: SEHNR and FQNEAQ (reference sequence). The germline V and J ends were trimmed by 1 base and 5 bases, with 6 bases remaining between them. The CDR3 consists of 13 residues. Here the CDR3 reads CASSLGPDNEQFF. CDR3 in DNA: TGTGCCAGCAGCTTAGGGCCTGACAATGAGCAGTTCTTC.

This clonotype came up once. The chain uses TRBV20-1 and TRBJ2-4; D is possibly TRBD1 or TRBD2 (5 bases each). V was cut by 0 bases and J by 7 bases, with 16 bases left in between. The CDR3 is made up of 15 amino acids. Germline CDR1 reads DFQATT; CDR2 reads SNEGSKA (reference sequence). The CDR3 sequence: CSARDPWGPWNIQYF. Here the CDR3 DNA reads TGCAGTGCTAGAGATCCGTGGGGACCCTGGAACATTCAGTACTTC.

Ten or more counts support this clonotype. Here the CDR3 reads CASSELGSSYNSPLHF. In nucleotides, the CDR3 is TGTGCCAGCAGTGAACTGGGCAGCTCCTATAATTCACCCCTCCACTTT. The chain links TRBV2 to TRBJ1-6; D call uncertain. Trimming cost V 2 bases and J 0 bases, with 8 bases left between them. The CDR3 length is 16 residues. CDR1 is SNHLY, CDR2 FYNNEI, per germline.